This T cell receptor beta chain comes out of a study of beta chain features in type 1 diabetes. Whole-study findings and limits: All four CD4+ subsets of Type 1 diabetes patients contained TCRB CDR3s that were moderately but significantly shorter. The question left open here concerned HLA type influencing TCRB rearrangement.

What was sequenced were expressed TCRB transcripts, since all of the isolated RNA had been reverse transcribed. Only in-frame clones appear in the TCRdb table, and some are missing; sequencing was by immunoSEQ multiplex PCR. The sample records under 130,000 clones, roughly 28% being singletons. Of note for this clone: The antigen is not known.

Looked up from germline, CDR1 is SQVTM and CDR2 is ANQGSEA. The CDR3 has 15 amino acids. Trimming removed 4 bases from V and 8 bases from J, with 23 bases in between. This chain connects TRBV29-1 to TRBJ1-2, with a tentative D call TRBD1 (5 bases). This clonotype was sampled from a young woman with type 1 diabetes. The sequenced material came from central memory CD4+ T cells from blood. CDR3 region: CSVGIGWQGNGGYTF. DNA of the CDR3: TGCAGCGTTGGAATTGGATGGCAGGGAAACGGAGGCTACACCTTC. Full variable domain (rest looked up from reference TRBV29-1 and TRBJ1-2): SAVISQKPSRDICQRGTSLTIQCQVDSQVTMMFWYRQQPGQSLTLIATANQGSEATYESGFVIDKFPISRPNLTFSTLTVSNMSPEDSSIYLCSVGIGWQGNGGYTFGSGTRLTVV.